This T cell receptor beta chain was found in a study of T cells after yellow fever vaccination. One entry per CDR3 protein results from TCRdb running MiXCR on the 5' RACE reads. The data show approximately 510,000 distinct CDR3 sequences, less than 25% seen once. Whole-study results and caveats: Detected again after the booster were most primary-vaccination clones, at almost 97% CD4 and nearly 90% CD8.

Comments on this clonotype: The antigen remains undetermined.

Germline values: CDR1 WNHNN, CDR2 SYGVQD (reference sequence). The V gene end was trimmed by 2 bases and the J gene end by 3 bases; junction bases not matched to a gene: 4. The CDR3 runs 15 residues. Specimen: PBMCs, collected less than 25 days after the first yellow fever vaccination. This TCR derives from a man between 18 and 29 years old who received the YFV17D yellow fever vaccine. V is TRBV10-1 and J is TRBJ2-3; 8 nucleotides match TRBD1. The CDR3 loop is CASSEGTGATDTQYF. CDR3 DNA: TGCGCCAGCAGTGAGGGGACAGGCGCTACAGATACGCAGTATTTT.